The source of this T cell receptor beta chain is a study of blood T cell repertoires in COVID-19. Study background: Samples came from the United States, Italy and Spain, spanning acute and convalescent COVID-19. Sources were T cells, B-cell-depleted T cells, or PBMCs; the material itself was cDNA or gDNA.

This CDR3 is built from 12 residues. V lost 6 bases, J lost 2 bases, and 8 bases lay in between. Authors' analysis steps: Nucleated cell counts were estimated from reference gene primer amplification. Sequencing used immunoSEQ multiplex PCR; TCRdb keeps in-frame clones, though not all of them. That table supplies the V and J calls and clone size; D and trimming were determined from the DNA. This table holds around 70,000 clones, about 82% found once. The clonotype was recovered from a man aged 50 to 60 with acute or convalescent COVID-19. Sequenced input: peripheral blood. The genes are TRBV12-3 or TRBV12-4 and TRBJ2-7; tentatively, D is TRBD2 (5 bases). The CDR3 region is CASRDGTYEQYF. The CDR3 DNA reads TGTGCCAGCAGGGACGGGACCTACGAGCAGTACTTC.